This TCR beta chain was documented in a study of cytomegalovirus exposure and HLA in healthy donors. Notes on the study in general: 164 TCR beta chains were listed as cytomegalovirus-associated. A later analysis revealed that TCR association rates differed between HLA loci, peaking at DRB1 and bottoming out at HLA-C.

Researchers ran the PCR with 60 Vbeta and 13 Jbeta primers. Original processing methods: An analysis performed later counted about 80 million unique TCR beta chains (roughly 11 million of them shared). Repertoires were generated with immunoSEQ multiplex PCR, while TCRdb's copy carries only in-frame clones and drops some. Clonal size and the V and J genes are those of that table, whereas D and trimming came from the DNA. The data contain roughly 100,000 clones, around 68% of them seen just once; the ten biggest clones take up about 4.4%. V gave up 1 base and J gave up 5 bases, with 12 bases separating them. Germline V gene lookup returns CDR1 LGHNT and CDR2 FRNRAP. The CDR3 is 15 amino acids. In its sample, this clone was seen once. The antigen remains unidentified.

This chain uses TRBV12-5 with TRBJ2-1; D unresolved. The sequenced sample consisted of PBMCs. This clonotype originated in a human donor in good health. CDR3 sequence: CASGLGLVSHNEQFF. In DNA, the CDR3 is TGTGCTAGTGGTTTGGGGCTAGTGAGCCACAATGAGCAGTTCTTC.